This TCR beta chain was captured in a study of CD8 T cells in Susac syndrome. Peripheral blood CD8+ and CD4+ T cells were profiled by TCR beta sequencing. TEMRA cells were enriched by FACS, while CD8+ and CD4+ T cells were obtained through a negative isolation that was performed magnetically. The CDR3 is made up of 14 amino acids. The V gene lost 1 base and the J gene lost 5 bases, with 6 bases spanning the gap. Germline V gives CDR1 MNHNS, CDR2 SASEGT. cDNA came from about 0.5 to 1 ug RNA primed by random hexamers. The immunoSEQ assay covered 54 Vbeta and 13 Jbeta segments for CDR3. TCRdb re-called the immunoSEQ multiplex PCR reads with MiXCR, one entry per CDR3 protein. The sample yields some 76,000 distinct CDR3 sequences, 90% to 95% seen once.

This chain connects TRBV6-1 to TRBJ1-6; D gene ambiguous. Sequenced material: CD8+ T cells from PBMCs. The source of this sequence is a human donor with multiple sclerosis. The CDR3 bases are TGTGCCAGCAGTGAAGGGGCGGATAATTCACCCCTCCACTTT. Translation gives CASSEGADNSPLHF.